The 24 T cell receptor beta chains listed next were all sequenced from one sample in a study of shared clonotypes between healthy human individuals. Sequenced by immunoSEQ multiplex PCR; TCRdb stores in-frame clones only, minus some. The sample lists approximately 740,000 clones; 90% to 95% were seen once. CD45RO-negative, CCR7-positively selected cells formed the naive CD8 fraction, excluding terminally differentiated effector memory CD45RA+ cells. Sequenced: naive CD8+ T cells sorted from blood. The receptors stem from a man aged 25-45 years in good health.

This clone was picked up one time. J is TRBJ2-7 and V is TRBV19, with 7 bases matching TRBD1. Germline assignment: CDR1 LNHDA and CDR2 SQIVND (reference sequence). V shed 5 bases and J 0 bases; nucleotides not matched to a gene: 7. CDR3 length: 15 amino acids. The CDR3 nucleotides read TGTGCCAGTAGTGTTACAGGGGATAGCTCCTACGAGCAGTACTTC. This codes for CASSVTGDSSYEQYF. The variable domain in full, completed from reference TRBV19 and TRBJ2-7, reads DGGITQSPKYLFRKEGQNVTLSCEQNLNHDAMYWYRQDPGQGLRLIYYSQIVNDFQKGDIAEGYSVSREKKESFPLTVTSAQKNPTAFYLCASSVTGDSSYEQYFGPGTRLTVT.

The CDR3 region is CASSLRVLYEQYF. DNA of the CDR3: TGTGCCAGCAGCCTTCGGGTTCTCTACGAGCAGTACTTC. This sequence joins TRBV11-2 and TRBJ2-7; no reliable D call. Germline assignment: CDR1 SGHAT and CDR2 FQNNGV. V gave up 5 bases and J gave up 3 bases, with 11 bases separating them. This CDR3 has 13 residues.

Remarks on this clone: Other DNA sequences in the sample encode the same CDR3. The V and J genes are TRBV7-9 and TRBJ1-5; possible D gene TRBD1, 5 bases. The V gene's germline CDR1 is SEHNR and CDR2 FQNEAQ (reference sequence). V was trimmed by 5 bases and J by 0 bases, leaving 11 bases between them. CDR3 length equals 15 residues. CDR3 sequence: CASSPWGGSNQPQHF. The CDR3 DNA sequence: TGTGCCAGCAGCCCGTGGGGCGGTAGCAATCAGCCCCAGCATTTT.

This rearrangement joins TRBV5-1 to TRBJ2-7; possibly TRBD1 for D (6 bases). The CDR3 spans 16 residues. Per the germline V gene, CDR1 is SGHRS and CDR2 is YFSETQ. Trimming pared 4 bases from V and 0 bases from J, leaving 17 bases between. The CDR3 is CASSPSGRGSSYEQYF. The CDR3 bases are TGCGCCAGCAGCCCGAGTGGCAGGGGAAGCTCCTACGAGCAGTACTTC.

The genes are TRBV14 and TRBJ1-4, with a weak D call TRBD1 (6 bases). CDR1 and CDR2 (germline): SGHDN, FVKESK. Trimming removed 1 base at V and 13 bases at J, with 22 bases between. The CDR3 consists of 16 residues. CDR3 in DNA: TGTGCCAGCAGCCAAGCCTCAAAGGGGGGGAGAAACGGACTGTTTTTT. Translation gives CASSQASKGGRNGLFF.

The chain has TRBV9 and TRBJ2-4, with TRBD2 as a possible D gene (6 bases). The CDR3 consists of 17 residues. Germline lookup yields CDR1 SGDLS and CDR2 YYNGEE. Trimming removed 4 bases at V and 6 bases at J, with 23 bases between. The CDR3 nucleotides are TGTGCCAGCAGCACCAGCTACAGTAAGGAGGGCCGAAACATTCAGTACTTC. Translated: CASSTSYSKEGRNIQYF. Filled out from reference TRBV9 and TRBJ2-4, the complete variable domain reads DSGVTQTPKHLITATGQRVTLRCSPRSGDLSVYWYQQSLDQGLQFLIQYYNGEERAKGNILERFSAQQFPDLHSELNLSSLELGDSALYFCASSTSYSKEGRNIQYFGAGTRLSVL.

The rearrangement uses TRBV9 and TRBJ2-1, with TRBD2 identical over 11 bases. V trimming: 7 bases; J trimming: 7 bases; junction bases outside the gene matches: 7. This CDR3 is built from 14 residues. CDR1 SGDLS and CDR2 YYNGEE come from the germline V gene. The CDR3 region is CASGTSGSGNEQFF. The CDR3 DNA reads as TGTGCCAGCGGCACTAGCGGGAGTGGGAATGAGCAGTTCTTC.

This rearrangement joins TRBV6-5 to TRBJ2-7, with a weak D call TRBD2 (5 bases). CDR3 length: 15 residues. Germline values: CDR1 MNHEY, CDR2 SVGAGI. With 8 bases removed from V and 2 bases from J, the gap between germline ends came to 19 bases. CDR3: CASGPRERLPYEQYF. CDR3 nucleotide sequence: TGTGCCAGCGGCCCCCGGGAAAGGTTACCCTACGAGCAGTACTTC.

Worth noting for this clone: Other DNA sequences in the sample encode the same CDR3. The chain carries TRBV9 and TRBJ1-1; D is uncertain. Trimming removed 0 bases from V and 3 bases from J, with 6 bases in between. Germline loops: CDR1 SGDLS, CDR2 YYNGEE. The CDR3 covers 13 residues. CDR3 in DNA: TGTGCCAGCAGCGTAGGGGGAGACACTGAAGCTTTCTTT. Its protein is CASSVGGDTEAFF.

J is TRBJ2-3 and V is TRBV7-6; D not certain. Per the germline V gene, CDR1 is SGHVS and CDR2 is FNYEAQ. The V and J ends lost 3 bases and 5 bases respectively, with 12 bases between them. This CDR3 has 14 residues. CDR3: CASSFLRAGDTQYF. CDR3 nucleotides: TGTGCCAGCAGCTTTCTCCGAGCAGGAGATACGCAGTATTTT.

The chain uses TRBV5-4 and TRBJ2-7; D gene uncertain. Trimming removed 0 bases at V and 5 bases at J, with 6 bases between. Germline CDR1 SGHNT, CDR2 YYREEE (reference sequence). The CDR3 loop spans 12 amino acids. The CDR3 here is CASSLASDEQYF. CDR3 nucleotides: TGTGCCAGCAGCTTGGCCAGTGACGAGCAGTACTTC.

Concerning this clone: This same CDR3 is encoded by further DNA sequences in the sample. The chain uses TRBV15 and TRBJ1-4; the D is unclear. The length of the CDR3 is 14 residues. V was pared by 0 bases and J by 7 bases, with 9 bases between. Germline lookup yields CDR1 LNHNV and CDR2 YYDKDF (reference sequence). The CDR3 region has the DNA TGTGCCACCAGCAGAGATCGCGGGAGTGAAAAACTGTTTTTT. This sequence encodes CATSRDRGSEKLFF.

The rearrangement links TRBV5-4 to TRBJ2-3; no clear D. The CDR3 runs 13 residues. Germline V CDR1 and CDR2: SGHNT, YYREEE (reference sequence). V lost 4 bases and J lost 4, with 10 bases in between. The CDR3 protein is CASSPGPPDTQYF. CDR3 nucleotides: TGTGCCAGCAGCCCCGGTCCCCCAGATACGCAGTATTTT.

The chain links TRBV27 to TRBJ2-3; no firm D call. V dropped 7 bases and J dropped 0 bases, with 14 bases sitting between them. From germline, CDR1 is MNHEY and CDR2 SMNVEV (reference sequence). CDR3 length: 15 residues. CDR3 in DNA: TGTGCCAGCAACCCCTCAGGTGGTAGCACAGATACGCAGTATTTT. Its protein is CASNPSGGSTDTQYF.

The gene calls are TRBV6-5 and TRBJ2-7; D might be TRBD1 (6 bases). The germline CDR1 and CDR2 sequences are MNHEY and SVGAGI. This CDR3 region has 12 residues. Trimming shortened V by 7 bases and J by 6 bases, and 13 bases separated the two germline ends. The DNA for the CDR3 is TGTGCCAGCATTTCAGGGGCGGCCGAGCAGTACTTC. It is translated as CASISGAAEQYF.

This rearrangement joins TRBV4-1 to TRBJ2-7; the match to TRBD1 covers 8 bases. CDR3 length: 16 amino acids. V was pared by 1 base and J by 1 base, with 6 bases of the junction left unmatched. CDR1 and CDR2 from the germline V gene are MGHRA and YSYEKL. The CDR3 DNA follows: TGCGCCAGCAGCCAAGTCCCAACAGGGGGTTCCTACGAGCAGTACTTC. Translation gives CASSQVPTGGSYEQYF.

This clone was detected only once. This rearrangement joins TRBV7-3 to TRBJ2-2; D perhaps matches TRBD2 (6 bases). V was cut by 5 bases and J by 4 bases, with 11 bases left in between. Germline CDR1 reads SGHTA; CDR2 reads FQGTGA. The CDR3 contains 14 residues. The CDR3 region has the DNA TGTGCCAGCAGCGTCGACGGGAGCACCGGGGAGCTGTTTTTT. It translates to CASSVDGSTGELFF. Looking up the rest from reference TRBV7-3 and TRBJ2-2 gives the full variable domain: GAGVSQTPSNKVTEKGKYVELRCDPISGHTALYWYRQSLGQGPEFLIYFQGTGAADDSGLPNDRFFAVRPEGSVSTLKIQRTERGDSAVYLCASSVDGSTGELFFGEGSRLTVL.

The gene calls are TRBV7-9 and TRBJ1-2; 8 bases are a match to TRBD1. CDR1 is SEHNR and CDR2 is FQNEAQ in the germline V gene (reference sequence). After removal of 3 bases from V and 4 bases from J, the junction contained 1 base not matched to a gene. The CDR3 is 13 amino acids. The chain's CDR3 is CASSLGTGYGYTF. CDR3 sequence (DNA): TGTGCCAGCAGCTTGGGGACAGGCTATGGCTACACCTTC. The full variable domain, with the rest looked up from reference TRBV7-9 and TRBJ1-2, is DTGVSQNPRHKITKRGQNVTFRCDPISEHNRLYWYRQTLGQGPEFLTYFQNEAQLEKSRLLSDRFSAERPKGSFSTLEIQRTEQGDSAMYLCASSLGTGYGYTFGSGTRLTVV.

This chain uses TRBV27 with TRBJ1-1; no firm D call. The germline gives CDR1 MNHEY, CDR2 SMNVEV (reference sequence). This CDR3 contains 15 residues. Deletions cut 2 bases from V and 1 base from J, with 11 bases between. The DNA for the CDR3 is TGTGCCAGCAGTTTAGGGCATCCCACGAACACTGAAGCTTTCTTT. It encodes CASSLGHPTNTEAFF.

This sequence joins TRBV27 and TRBJ1-2; TRBD1 aligns across 12 bases. Germline loops: CDR1 MNHEY, CDR2 SMNVEV (reference sequence). Trimming removed 4 bases from V and 8 bases from J; junction bases left unmatched: 11. This CDR3 region has 16 residues. The CDR3 sequence is CASSSRDRGPAGGYTF. The CDR3 nucleotides are TGTGCCAGCAGTTCCCGGGACAGGGGGCCGGCCGGAGGCTACACCTTC.

The J gene is TRBJ2-7, the V gene TRBV10-2; tentatively, D is TRBD2 (6 bases). From germline, CDR1 is WSHSY and CDR2 SAAADI. CDR3 length: 15 amino acids. V lost 9 bases, J lost 2 bases, and 20 bases lay in between. CDR3 coding DNA: TGCGCCAGTAGAGGCCTCCGGGGGTCGGCCTACGAGCAGTACTTC. Protein product: CASRGLRGSAYEQYF.

In DNA, the CDR3 is TGTGCCAGCAGCGTACTAGCGGGAGGGCCCGAGCAGTACTTC. Protein: CASSVLAGGPEQYF. V is TRBV27 and J is TRBJ2-7; 13 bases agree with TRBD2. Germline V lookup: CDR1 MNHEY, CDR2 SMNVEV (reference sequence). This CDR3 is built from 14 residues. V was pared by 6 bases and J by 6 bases, with 5 bases of the junction left unmatched.

V gene TRBV29-1 combines with J gene TRBJ1-4; weak D call: TRBD1 (6 bases). This CDR3 region has 13 residues. Germline CDR1 SQVTM, CDR2 ANQGSEA. Between the trimmed V and J ends, which lost 7 bases and 8 bases, there was a span of 17 bases. Written as DNA, the CDR3 is TGCAGCGCCCTCGAGGGGGTAGGCGAAAAACTGTTTTTT. This sequence encodes CSALEGVGEKLFF.

The chain employs TRBV7-9 and TRBJ2-2; TRBD2 matches at 14 bases. CDR1 and CDR2 (germline): SEHNR, FQNEAQ (reference sequence). The CDR3 has 16 residues. V trimming: 5 bases; J trimming: 5 bases; junction bases outside the gene matches: 4. CDR3 in DNA: TGTGCCAGCAGCGTTGGACTAGCGGGGGGTACCGGGGAGCTGTTTTTT. Translated: CASSVGLAGGTGELFF.